The entry below describes one TCR beta chain. Its antigen is not known. The germline gene is not matched at one end of the junction; a read error may be the cause. These data are taken from a study of T cell responses to AZD1222 COVID-19 vaccine. Whole-study findings and limits: AZD1222 recipients seropositive at baseline numbered only six. White British people made up most donors, females outnumbered males, and clonal diversity was possibly underestimated.

The CDR3 is 13 amino acids. Germline lookup yields CDR1 SGHDN and CDR2 FVKESK. Measured with immunoSEQ multiplex PCR; TCRdb has only the in-frame clones, and not every one. The sample yields about 160,000 clones, 94% seen once. Whether given at about 4 or about 12 weeks, second doses were pooled. Sequences were derived from peripheral blood, sampled 28 days after the second AZD1222 dose. The TCR sequence derives from an adult who received the AZD1222 COVID-19 vaccine. The J gene is TRBJ1-2, the V gene TRBV14; D is perhaps TRBD1 (5 bases). The CDR3 DNA follows: TGTGCCAGCAGTCAAGGGGTCAACTATGGCTACACCTTC. Protein: CASSQGVNYGYTF.